This T cell receptor beta chain appears in the sequencing data of a study of siplizumab effects on memory and regulatory T cells. V was clipped by 5 bases and J by 14 bases; unmatched bases: 5. The CDR3 extends over 11 amino acids. Germline V gives CDR1 MDHEN, CDR2 SYDVKM. Cocultured for less than seven days at 37°C were the mixed lymphocyte reaction cells. With respect to this clone: The antigen is not known.

Clones were read by immunoSEQ multiplex PCR, and TCRdb kept only the in-frame ones, dropping some. Here the sample spans approximately 9,500 clones, under 60% being singletons. This TCR derives from a human donor in good health; the cells came from an allogeneic mixed lymphocyte reaction. The J gene is TRBJ2-1, the V gene TRBV28, with 8 positions matching TRBD2. Sequenced input: CFSE-low (dividing) CD4+ T cells sorted from an allogeneic mixed lymphocyte reaction. Written as DNA, the CDR3 is TGTGCCAGCAGTGTAGACGGGGGGGAGTTCTTC. This encodes CASSVDGGEFF.